Below are 19 T cell receptor beta chains sequenced from a single sample in a study of chronic HIV infection and antiretroviral therapy. MiXCR, applied by TCRdb to the 5' RACE reads, yields one record per CDR3 protein. The table lists more than 25,000 distinct CDR3 sequences, over 7.5% of them singletons. The sample taken for sequencing was peripheral blood. Receptors were obtained from an adult who had HIV and had not received antiretroviral therapy, or was an uninfected healthy control (not recorded which).

The table lists this clonotype with many counts. The chain couples TRBV29-1 to TRBJ2-1; 7 nucleotides line up with TRBD1. From germline, CDR1 is SQVTM and CDR2 ANQGSEA. The CDR3 contains 12 residues. J lost 6 bases, V lost 6 bases, and 5 bases had no gene match. The CDR3 nucleotides read TGCAGCGTGGAACAGGGGTTCAATGAGCAGTTCTTC. It specifies CSVEQGFNEQFF.

In this sample, this clonotype turned up many times. The chain uses TRBV7-8 and TRBJ2-6, with 10 positions matching TRBD1. Unmatched junction bases numbered 4, after V lost 5 bases and J lost 0 bases. Germline CDR1 reads SGHVS; CDR2 reads FQNEAQ. CDR3 length equals 17 residues. The CDR3 sequence is CASSPGTGASGANVLTF. The CDR3 nucleotides are TGTGCCAGCAGCCCAGGGACAGGGGCCTCTGGGGCCAACGTCCTGACTTTC.

This clonotype has a handful of counts. This sequence joins TRBV29-1 and TRBJ1-1, with 7 positions matching TRBD1. This CDR3 has 15 amino acids. Germline loops: CDR1 SQVTM, CDR2 ANQGSEA. V dropped 6 bases and J dropped 0; count of bases not matched to a gene: 10. This chain's CDR3 is CSVGPLTGMNTEAFF. The CDR3 DNA follows: TGCAGCGTGGGTCCCTTGACAGGGATGAACACTGAAGCTTTCTTT.

This clonotype is deemed medium-sized. J is TRBJ2-2 and V is TRBV6-4; D is ambiguous. The CDR3 runs 12 residues. Germline-derived CDR1 and CDR2 are MRHNA and SNTAGT. V lost 3 bases, J lost 5 bases, and 4 bases lay in between. The CDR3 reads CASSDLTGELFF. The CDR3, as DNA: TGTGCCAGCAGTGATTTAACCGGGGAGCTGTTTTTT.

This clonotype was recorded at least ten times. The chain employs TRBV11-2 and TRBJ1-1; the D is unclear. Trimming took off 1 base at V and 6 bases at J, with 15 bases between the two ends. Germline lookup yields CDR1 SGHAT and CDR2 FQNNGV. The CDR3 is made up of 15 amino acids. The CDR3 DNA reads as TGTGCCAGCAGCTTAGTCCTGGCAGCTATACCTGAAGCTTTCTTT. Residues: CASSLVLAAIPEAFF.

This clonotype was recorded many times. V gene TRBV7-8 combines with J gene TRBJ2-7; 10 bases agree with TRBD2. The ends lost 1 base at V and 3 bases at J; junction bases unmatched: 12. CDR1 and CDR2 (germline): SGHVS, FQNEAQ. The CDR3 spans 18 residues. CDR3 DNA sequence: TGTGCCAGCAGCTTAGTTGGGCTAGCGGGGGCTAAGAACTACGAGCAGTACTTC. Protein: CASSLVGLAGAKNYEQYF.

This clonotype came up many times. This chain uses TRBV21-1 with TRBJ2-7; TRBD2, as called in the table, went unchecked against the DNA. TRBV21-1 is shown as a pseudogene. CDR3 length: 15 amino acids. CDR3 region: CASSMSSGRAYEQYF. The DNA of the CDR3 is TGTGCCAGCAGCATGTCTAGCGGGAGAGCCTACGAGCAGTACTTC.

The chain employs TRBV4-1 and TRBJ2-2; D gene uncertain. This CDR3 comprises 14 residues. Germline-derived CDR1 and CDR2 are MGHRA and YSYEKL. Trimming took off 0 bases at V and 7 bases at J, with 9 bases between the two ends. The CDR3 DNA reads TGCGCCAGCAGCCAAGACCCCACGGACGGGGAGCTGTTTTTT. It translates to CASSQDPTDGELFF.

The J gene is TRBJ2-2, the V gene TRBV10-3; the match to TRBD1 covers 10 bases. Germline assignment: CDR1 ENHRY and CDR2 SYGVKD. The CDR3 spans 15 residues. Trimming at V came to 6 bases and at J to 3 bases, leaving 4 bases not matched to a gene. Here the CDR3 DNA reads TGTGCCATCAGACCCGGGACAGGGGACACCGGGGAGCTGTTTTTT. Its protein is CAIRPGTGDTGELFF.

This clonotype was seen ten or more times. This chain connects TRBV29-1 to TRBJ2-2, with unresolved D. CDR1 and CDR2 (germline): SQVTM, ANQGSEA. This CDR3 has 11 residues. V lost 5 bases and J 4 bases, leaving 5 bases between the germline ends. The CDR3 DNA reads as TGCAGCGTTACTTTCACCGGGGAGCTGTTTTTT. Translated: CSVTFTGELFF.

This clonotype was detected many times. The chain uses TRBV20-1 and TRBJ2-7; TRBD2 matches 7 bases. V was clipped by 2 bases and J by 3 bases; unmatched bases: 10. The length of the CDR3 is 15 residues. Germline assignment: CDR1 DFQATT and CDR2 SNEGSKA (reference sequence). For the CDR3, the DNA is TGCAGTGCTAGAAGCATGGCTAGCGGAGACTACGAGCAGTACTTC. It specifies CSARSMASGDYEQYF.

This clonotype appeared a few times. DNA for the CDR3: TGCGCCAGCGGGACACACTATGGCTACACCTTC. As protein: CASGTHYGYTF. The chain combines TRBV5-1 with TRBJ1-2, with a possible D match to TRBD1 (6 bases). CDR3 length: 11 residues. V lost 7 bases and J lost 3, with 7 bases in between. Germline V lookup: CDR1 SGHRS, CDR2 YFSETQ. The whole variable domain, filled in from reference TRBV5-1 and TRBJ1-2, reads KAGVTQTPRYLIKTRGQQVTLSCSPISGHRSVSWYQQTPGQGLQFLFEYFSETQRNKGNFPGRFSGRQFSNSRSEMNVSTLELGDSALYLCASGTHYGYTFGSGTRLTVV.

This chain links TRBV5-1 with TRBJ2-1; no clear D. Trimming stripped 1 base from V and 8 bases from J, with 10 bases between. The germline gives CDR1 SGHRS, CDR2 YFSETQ. CDR3 length equals 13 residues. Here the CDR3 DNA reads TGCGCCAGCAGCTTGAGTCTGCCGGATGAGCAGTTCTTC. Translating gives CASSLSLPDEQFF. Filled out from reference TRBV5-1 and TRBJ2-1, the complete variable domain reads KAGVTQTPRYLIKTRGQQVTLSCSPISGHRSVSWYQQTPGQGLQFLFEYFSETQRNKGNFPGRFSGRQFSNSRSEMNVSTLELGDSALYLCASSLSLPDEQFFGPGTRLTVL.

In this sample, this clonotype turned up a few times. The rearrangement links TRBV29-1 to TRBJ2-7, with a possible D match to TRBD2 (6 bases). Germline V CDR1 and CDR2: SQVTM, ANQGSEA. V was pared by 6 bases and J by 7 bases, with 22 bases between. The CDR3 spans 14 residues. The CDR3 DNA reads TGCAGCGTGTCGGGACTTACCGACCTTGGGGAGCAGTACTTC. Its protein product is CSVSGLTDLGEQYF.

This clonotype was recorded at least ten times. This chain uses TRBV20-1 with TRBJ2-7; TRBD1 matches at 9 bases. The junction had 10 bases not matched to a gene; V was cut back by 3 bases and J by 4 bases. CDR1 and CDR2 (germline): DFQATT, SNEGSKA (reference sequence). The CDR3 loop spans 15 amino acids. This CDR3 is CSARVTGGARYEQYF. DNA of the CDR3: TGCAGTGCTAGGGTTACAGGGGGCGCCCGGTACGAGCAGTACTTC.

This clonotype was found a few times. The chain recombines TRBV11-2 with TRBJ1-4, with 9 positions matching TRBD1. This CDR3 has 14 residues. The J segment lost 7 bases and the V segment lost 4 bases, leaving 4 bases of the junction unmatched. The V gene's germline CDR1 is SGHAT and CDR2 FQNNGV. Written as DNA, the CDR3 is TGTGCCAGCAGCTCCACAGGGGGCTCTGAAAAACTGTTTTTT. It encodes CASSSTGGSEKLFF.

This clonotype was picked up many times. The V gene is TRBV6-1, the J gene TRBJ2-7, with D unresolved. The germline gives CDR1 MNHNS, CDR2 SASEGT. V lost 2 bases to trimming and J lost 5 bases, with 4 bases between them. The CDR3 runs to 11 residues. CDR3 in DNA: TGTGCCAGCAGTGAAAGTAACGAGCAGTACTTC. It codes for CASSESNEQYF.

V gene TRBV5-6 combines with J gene TRBJ2-3; tentatively, D is TRBD1 (6 bases). Germline lookup yields CDR1 SGHDT and CDR2 YYEEEE. The length of the CDR3 is 13 residues. Trimming removed 5 bases at V and 7 bases at J, with 14 bases between. CDR3 DNA sequence: TGTGCCAGCAGTTCCGGGACATCTTATACGCAGTATTTT. It is translated as CASSSGTSYTQYF. Full variable domain (outside the CDR3, taken from reference TRBV5-6 and TRBJ2-3): DAGVTQSPTHLIKTRGQQVTLRCSPKSGHDTVSWYQQALGQGPQFIFQYYEEEERQRGNFPDRFSGHQFPNYSSELNVNALLLGDSALYLCASSSGTSYTQYFGPGTRLTVL.

At least ten counts were recorded for this clonotype. V gene TRBV5-5 combines with J gene TRBJ2-3; D is unclear. The V end lost 0 bases, the J end lost 9 bases, and 11 bases lay between the germline ends. This CDR3 region has 13 residues. Per germline, CDR1 SGHKS and CDR2 YYEKEE (reference sequence). The DNA for the CDR3 is TGTGCCAGCAGCTTGGTACGGATTTCGACGCAGTATTTT. Translated: CASSLVRISTQYF.